This passage covers 24 T cell receptor beta chains from one sample sequenced in a study of T cell responses to AZD1222 COVID-19 vaccine. Here immunoSEQ multiplex PCR was the method, and the copy in TCRdb shows in-frame clones only, minus some. The sample carries just under 150,000 clones, roughly 89% recorded once. This specimen consisted of peripheral blood, obtained 28 days after the second AZD1222 dose. The receptors come from an adult who received the AZD1222 COVID-19 vaccine.

V is TRBV2 and J is TRBJ2-7; TRBD2 might be the D (6 bases). The germline V gene encodes CDR1 SNHLY and CDR2 FYNNEI. V lost 6 bases and J 6 bases, leaving 12 bases between the germline ends. This CDR3 is built from 12 residues. The CDR3 region has the DNA TGTGCCAGCAGCCTCGGGACTTCCGAGCAGTACTTC. Translation gives CASSLGTSEQYF.

The genes are TRBV28 and TRBJ1-2; possible D gene TRBD1, 5 bases. Germline-derived CDR1 and CDR2 are MDHEN and SYDVKM. Trimming stripped 4 bases from V and 0 bases from J, with 18 bases between. The CDR3 is made up of 17 amino acids. The CDR3 bases are TGTGCCAGCAGTTATCCCCTGGGGGGAACCGCTAACTATGGCTACACCTTC. Residues: CASSYPLGGTANYGYTF.

The V and J genes are TRBV4-2 and TRBJ1-2; TRBD1 is a possible D gene (5 bases). Trimming removed 1 base at V and 3 bases at J, with 6 bases between. This CDR3 has 13 residues. CDR1 is LGHNA, CDR2 YNFKEQ, per germline. CDR3 coding DNA: TGTGCCAGCAGCCAAGGCAGGGACTATGGCTACACCTTC. Translating it yields CASSQGRDYGYTF.

The chain couples TRBV4-1 to TRBJ1-5; D is ambiguous. The CDR3 is 14 amino acids. The V end was cut by 1 base, the J end by 3 bases, with 7 bases between. Germline CDR1 MGHRA, CDR2 YSYEKL. CDR3 amino acids: CASSQGALNQPQHF. As DNA, the CDR3 is TGCGCCAGCAGCCAAGGAGCACTCAATCAGCCCCAGCATTTT.

The chain is built from TRBV19 and TRBJ2-1; TRBD2 aligns across 14 bases. Trimming cost V 8 bases and J 7 bases; bases outside gene matches: 4. CDR1 and CDR2 from the germline V gene are LNHDA and SQIVND (reference sequence). This CDR3 region has 14 residues. Here the CDR3 DNA reads TGTGCCAGTGCTCGGACTAGCGGGAGGAATGAGCAGTTCTTC. This translates into CASARTSGRNEQFF.

The rearrangement joins TRBV30 to TRBJ2-5; 12 bases align to TRBD1. J gave up 5 bases and V 3 bases, and 7 bases lay outside the gene matches. The V gene's germline CDR1 is GTSNPN and CDR2 SVGIG (reference sequence). This CDR3 spans 15 amino acids. For the CDR3, the DNA is TGTGCCTGGAGGGTCGGGACAGGGGGCTGGGAGACCCAGTACTTC. Protein sequence: CAWRVGTGGWETQYF.

The DNA of the CDR3 is TGCGCCAGTCCGAACGAGCGGGACTCCTCTGGAAACACCATATATTTT. Its translation: CASPNERDSSGNTIYF. The chain recombines TRBV10-1 with TRBJ1-3, with D perhaps TRBD1 (5 bases). Trimming left V 9 bases short and J 0 bases short, with 18 bases between. Germline values: CDR1 WNHNN, CDR2 SYGVQD (reference sequence). The CDR3 is 16 amino acids.

This clone was counted a single time. V usage is TRBV27 and J usage is TRBJ2-5; 11 bases are a match to TRBD2. Germline lookup yields CDR1 MNHEY and CDR2 SMNVEV (reference sequence). V lost 5 bases to trimming and J lost 2 bases; unmatched junction nucleotides: 7. The CDR3 spans 16 residues. DNA of the CDR3: TGTGCCAGCAGTGAAACCGGGACTAGCGGACAAGAGACCCAGTACTTC. This translates into CASSETGTSGQETQYF.

The V call is TRBV19, the J call TRBJ1-1, with 7 bases matching TRBD1. Germline V lookup: CDR1 LNHDA, CDR2 SQIVND (reference sequence). With 0 bases clipped from V and 3 bases from J, the junction kept 7 bases outside the gene matches. This CDR3 has 16 residues. The CDR3 DNA reads TGTGCCAGTAGTATAGATCGAAACACAGGGGACACTGAAGCTTTCTTT. It specifies CASSIDRNTGDTEAFF. The full variable domain, completed using reference TRBV19 and TRBJ1-1, is DGGITQSPKYLFRKEGQNVTLSCEQNLNHDAMYWYRQDPGQGLRLIYYSQIVNDFQKGDIAEGYSVSREKKESFPLTVTSAQKNPTAFYLCASSIDRNTGDTEAFFGQGTRLTVV.

This clone has a single count. The chain recombines TRBV19 with TRBJ2-5; 7 bases align to TRBD2. The CDR3 runs to 16 residues. Unmatched junction bases numbered 13, after V lost 7 bases and J lost 2 bases. From germline, CDR1 is LNHDA and CDR2 SQIVND (reference sequence). As DNA, the CDR3 is TGTGCCAGTAAGAGGGTGAGCGGGGAAGAACAAGAGACCCAGTACTTC. Its protein product is CASKRVSGEEQETQYF.

The CDR3 sequence: CASSLVDSYEQYF. Here the CDR3 DNA reads TGTGCCAGCAGCTTAGTGGACTCCTACGAGCAGTACTTC. V gene TRBV11-2 combines with J gene TRBJ2-7; D ambiguous. Germline CDR1 and CDR2: SGHAT and FQNNGV. V was shortened by 1 base and J by 0 bases, with 4 bases between the two germline ends. CDR3 length: 13 residues.

This clone was seen once. This chain links TRBV7-9 with TRBJ1-2; 7 bases are a match to TRBD1. V shed 3 bases, J shed 3 bases, and the junction held 4 bases outside the gene matches. There are 14 residues in the CDR3. The germline V gene encodes CDR1 SEHNR and CDR2 FQNEAQ (reference sequence). The CDR3 loop reads CASSFEGTDYGYTF. The CDR3 DNA reads as TGTGCCAGCAGCTTCGAAGGGACAGACTATGGCTACACCTTC.

This clone was seen only a few times. The CDR3 DNA reads as TGTGCCAGCAGCTCTTCTACCGGGACCTTAGAAGCAGATACGCAGTATTTT. It translates to CASSSSTGTLEADTQYF. This chain connects TRBV11-2 to TRBJ2-3; either TRBD1 or TRBD2 may supply D (5 bases each). The CDR3 contains 17 residues. Germline-derived CDR1 and CDR2 are SGHAT and FQNNGV. Between the trimmed V and J ends, which lost 4 bases and 4 bases, there was a span of 21 bases.

This clone appeared a few times. The V gene is TRBV5-8, the J gene TRBJ2-3; the D gene could be TRBD1 or TRBD2 (5 bases each). Germline CDR1 and CDR2: SGHTS and YDEGEE. The CDR3 spans 16 residues. V shed 0 bases and J shed 5 bases, with 16 bases lying between them. The CDR3 loop is CASSLAGAGWLDTQYF. The CDR3 DNA reads as TGTGCCAGCAGCTTGGCCGGGGCAGGGTGGTTAGATACGCAGTATTTT.

This chain connects TRBV7-2 to TRBJ2-7; 11 bases map to TRBD2. The germline V gene has CDR1 SGHTA and CDR2 FQGNSA. V trimming: 5 bases; J trimming: 1 base; junction bases outside the gene matches: 7. This CDR3 comprises 16 residues. The DNA of the CDR3 is TGTGCCAGCAGCCGGGGACTAGCGGAGTGGTCCTACGAGCAGTACTTC. It specifies CASSRGLAEWSYEQYF.

The chain uses TRBV28 and TRBJ2-7; TRBD2 agrees at 12 bases. With 3 bases clipped from V and 3 bases from J, the junction kept 30 bases outside the gene matches. This CDR3 region has 24 residues. CDR1 and CDR2 (germline): MDHEN, SYDVKM. The CDR3 sequence is CASSFPRPGQGSGLAGPTFYEQYF. CDR3 coding DNA: TGTGCCAGCAGTTTTCCCCGCCCGGGACAGGGATCGGGACTAGCGGGTCCGACCTTCTACGAGCAGTACTTC.

This clone has just one count. The gene calls are TRBV15 and TRBJ1-2; D is perhaps TRBD1 (5 bases). The length of the CDR3 is 14 residues. The germline V and J ends were trimmed by 0 bases and 2 bases, with 7 bases remaining between them. CDR1 is LNHNV, CDR2 YYDKDF, per germline (reference sequence). The CDR3 reads CATSREGGNYGYTF. Written as DNA, the CDR3 is TGTGCCACCAGCAGAGAGGGGGGAAACTATGGCTACACCTTC.

The rearrangement joins TRBV9 to TRBJ1-1, with D possibly being TRBD1 (5 bases). Trimming pared 0 bases from V and 1 base from J, leaving 10 bases between. The germline V gene has CDR1 SGDLS and CDR2 YYNGEE. CDR3 length: 15 residues. CDR3 nucleotide sequence: TGTGCCAGCAGCGTAGGGTCTACAGGGAACACTGAAGCTTTCTTT. Translated: CASSVGSTGNTEAFF.

The chain carries TRBV7-2 and TRBJ2-7, with 15 bases matching TRBD2. Trimming removed 4 bases from V and 6 bases from J; junction bases left unmatched: 4. The CDR3 has 15 amino acids. The germline CDR1 and CDR2 sequences are SGHTA and FQGNSA. The CDR3 DNA is TGTGCCAGCAGCTCCAGGGGACTAGCGGGAGGCGAGCAGTACTTC. It encodes CASSSRGLAGGEQYF.

The chain carries TRBV7-9 and TRBJ2-5; TRBD2 matches 7 bases. Germline trimming cut 5 bases from V and 1 base from J; bases unmatched to any gene: 13. The CDR3 covers 17 residues. Germline lookup yields CDR1 SEHNR and CDR2 FQNEAQ (reference sequence). The CDR3 DNA sequence: TGTGCCAGCAGCCCGAGACCCGGGGGGAGCCCCCAAGAGACCCAGTACTTC. Its protein product is CASSPRPGGSPQETQYF.

The chain carries TRBV6-5 and TRBJ2-3; no firm D call. The V and J ends lost 6 bases and 5 bases respectively, with 18 bases between them. CDR3 size: 15 residues. The germline V gene has CDR1 MNHEY and CDR2 SVGAGI. CDR3 residues: CASRHRARLLDTQYF. The CDR3 region has the DNA TGTGCCAGCAGACACCGGGCTAGACTGTTAGATACGCAGTATTTT.

The gene calls are TRBV6-5 and TRBJ1-5, with D perhaps TRBD1 (6 bases). Germline assignment: CDR1 MNHEY and CDR2 SVGAGI. V lost 11 bases and J 1 base, leaving 12 bases between the germline ends. The CDR3 sequence is 13 residues long. CDR3 sequence reads: CAVRGGSNQPQHF. The DNA for the CDR3 is TGTGCCGTCAGGGGAGGGAGCAATCAGCCCCAGCATTTT.

The gene calls are TRBV28 and TRBJ1-2, with a possible D match to TRBD1 (5 bases). CDR3 length: 16 residues. V was trimmed by 3 bases and J by 7 bases, leaving 21 bases between them. Germline CDR1 MDHEN, CDR2 SYDVKM. CDR3 coding DNA: TGTGCCAGCAGTTTGCTTGCCGGGACCAACCTCGGTGGCTACACCTTC. Protein sequence: CASSLLAGTNLGGYTF.

As concerns this clone: Germline and junction disagree at one end, which may indicate a read error. The chain recombines TRBV7-7 with TRBJ2-2; D unresolved. The germline CDR1 and CDR2 sequences are SSHAT and FNYEAQ (reference sequence). CDR3 length: 15 amino acids. In DNA, the CDR3 is TGTGCTAGCAGCTTAGTTGGCCCAAACACCGGGGAGCTGTTTTTT. Translating it yields CASSLVGPNTGELFF.